The rows below give T cell receptor beta chains drawn from one sample of a study of cytomegalovirus exposure and HLA in healthy donors. Here immunoSEQ multiplex PCR was the method, and the copy in TCRdb shows in-frame clones only, minus some. This table has roughly 140,000 clones, around four fifths appearing once. Sequencing input: PBMCs. These receptors all come from a man between 25 and 39 years old in good health and CMV-seronegative. Both conserved end residues are part of each CDR3. D genes are given only for firm matches. Where a row states a size, it is once, few, many or the class of an expanded clone; other rows omit it.

v_gene,j_gene,d_gene,abundance,CDR3nt,CDR3aa
TRBV19,TRBJ1-5,NA,NA,TGTGCCAGTAGTATAGTGACTGTTTCCAATCAGCCCCAGCATTTT,CASSIVTVSNQPQHF
TRBV5-6,TRBJ2-1,NA,once,TGTGCCAGCAGCCCGGAGCAGCGGACCAGCTCCTACAATGAGCAGTTCTTC,CASSPEQRTSSYNEQFF
TRBV18,TRBJ1-3,TRBD1,NA,TGTGCCAGCTCACCACCCAGGGGGCGGATCTCTGGAAACACCATATATTTT,CASSPPRGRISGNTIYF
TRBV9,TRBJ2-7,NA,NA,TGTGCCAGCAGCGGCCGGGAGAGCTCCTACGAGCAGTACTTC,CASSGRESSYEQYF
TRBV7-9,TRBJ1-1,TRBD1,few,TGTGCCAGCAGCCTACCCGACAGGGAAGAGAACACTGAAGCTTTCTTT,CASSLPDREENTEAFF
TRBV10-3,TRBJ2-1,TRBD2,NA,TGTGCCATCAGTGAGCGGACTAGCGGGATCTCAAATGAGCAGTTCTTC,CAISERTSGISNEQFF
TRBV4-1,TRBJ1-3,NA,NA,TGCGCCAGCAGCCAAGGGGGGGGGAGGGGTCGGGGAAACACCATATATTTT,CASSQGGGRGRGNTIYF
TRBV2,TRBJ1-3,TRBD1,NA,TGTGCCAGCAGCGAACTAACGACAGGGTCGGGAGGAAACACCATATATTTT,CASSELTTGSGGNTIYF
TRBV4-2,TRBJ2-1,TRBD2,once,TGTGCCAGCAGCCAAGATCTCGGGGGGGGCCGAAATGAGCAGTTCTTC,CASSQDLGGGRNEQFF
TRBV2,TRBJ1-4,NA,NA,TGTGCCAGCAGCCCCGCCCCCGCACAGGGTGCCGAGGATGAAAAACTGTTTTTT,CASSPAPAQGAEDEKLFF
TRBV10-3,TRBJ1-1,NA,NA,TGTGCCATCAGTGGTGTGGGACTGATGAACACTGAAGCTTTCTTT,CAISGVGLMNTEAFF
TRBV15,TRBJ1-1,NA,NA,TGTGCCACCAGCAGAGATAGGGGGTTGGGCGGCGGCGAAGCTTTCTTT,CATSRDRGLGGGEAFF
TRBV19,TRBJ2-7,TRBD1,NA,TGTGCCAGTAGACCAGGGGGCGCGGTAGTCGAGCAGTACTTC,CASRPGGAVVEQYF
TRBV5-1,TRBJ1-3,TRBD1,NA,TGCGCCAGCAGCCCCGGACAGGGATCGGGAAACACCATATATTTT,CASSPGQGSGNTIYF
TRBV5-1,TRBJ1-2,NA,NA,TGCGCCAGCAGCTCGACAGTCGACTATGGCTACACCTTC,CASSSTVDYGYTF
TRBV11-3,TRBJ2-3,TRBD1,NA,TGTGCCAGCAGCCCAGGGGGCGCAAGTTCAGATACGCAGTATTTT,CASSPGGASSDTQYF
TRBV7-9,TRBJ2-7,TRBD2,NA,TGTGCCAGCAGCTCGCGGGAGCCCGGCCTCGAGCAGTACTTC,CASSSREPGLEQYF
TRBV28,TRBJ1-2,NA,NA,TGTGCCAGCAGTCCCTTGGGGGCATACGCTGCTTCTAACTATGGCTACACCTTC,CASSPLGAYAASNYGYTF
TRBV14,TRBJ1-1,NA,NA,TGTGCCAGCAGGCAACGACACGGCACTGAAGCTTTCTTT,CASRQRHGTEAFF
TRBV28,TRBJ1-5,TRBD1,NA,TGTGCCAGCAGTTTCGGGACAGGGGTCACTTATAGCAATCAGCCCCAGCATTTT,CASSFGTGVTYSNQPQHF
TRBV13,TRBJ2-7,TRBD2,NA,TGTGCCAGCAGCTGCCTAGCGGGGGGGTTCTACGAGCAGTACTTC,CASSCLAGGFYEQYF
TRBV2,TRBJ2-5,TRBD2,NA,TGTGCCAGCGGATCTAGCGGGGGCCTAGGGGAGACCCAGTACTTC,CASGSSGGLGETQYF
TRBV7-9,TRBJ2-1,TRBD2,NA,TGTGCCAGCAGCTTGACTAGCGGGAGATACAATGAGCAGTTCTTC,CASSLTSGRYNEQFF
TRBV7-6,TRBJ2-1,TRBD1,NA,TGTGCCAGCAGCTTGTGGACAGGGGCTCTCGATGAGCAGTTCTTC,CASSLWTGALDEQFF
TRBV28,TRBJ1-2,TRBD1,NA,TGTGCCAGCAGTTACAGGGGGCAGGAATATGGCTACACCTTC,CASSYRGQEYGYTF
TRBV4-1,TRBJ1-2,TRBD1,NA,TGCGCCAGCAGCCAAGTAGAGGGGGACAGGGCTGGCTACACCTTC,CASSQVEGDRAGYTF
TRBV7-9,TRBJ2-3,NA,NA,TGTGCCAGCAGCCCAGTCCCAGATACGCAGTATTTT,CASSPVPDTQYF
TRBV28,TRBJ2-7,NA,NA,TGTGCCAGCAGACAGGGATCCTACGAGCAGTACTTC,CASRQGSYEQYF
TRBV6-1,TRBJ1-2,NA,NA,TGTGCCAGCAGTGAAGGTGGGGAAGGACAGAACTATGGCTACCCCTTC,CASSEGGEGQNYGYPF
TRBV4-1,TRBJ1-5,NA,NA,TGCGCCAGCAGCCAAGATAATGGGGGGTACAATCAGCCCCAGCATTTT,CASSQDNGGYNQPQHF
TRBV6-5,TRBJ1-4,TRBD1,NA,TGTGCCAGCAGTTTGACAGGGGGCTCTTCTAATGAAAAACTGTTTTTT,CASSLTGGSSNEKLFF
TRBV5-1,TRBJ2-7,NA,NA,TGCGCCAGCAGCCAAATACACAGGGTCTACGAGCAGTACTTC,CASSQIHRVYEQYF
TRBV6-6,TRBJ2-7,TRBD1,NA,TGTGCCAGCAGTAACCCGACGCGGACAGGGCGCGACGAGCAGTACTTC,CASSNPTRTGRDEQYF
TRBV9,TRBJ1-4,NA,NA,TGTGCCAGCAGCACCGGGGGTGCAACTAATGAAAAACTGTTTTTT,CASSTGGATNEKLFF
TRBV28,TRBJ2-2,NA,NA,TGTGCCAGCAGCACGGAGTCAGGGGAGCTGTTTTTT,CASSTESGELFF
TRBV5-4,TRBJ1-2,TRBD1,NA,TGTGCCAGCAGCTTGGGGGGACAGCTATCCAGCTATGGCTACACCTTC,CASSLGGQLSSYGYTF
TRBV25-1,TRBJ1-6,TRBD1,NA,TGTGCCAGCAGACCCCAGGGGGTTCATTCACCCCTCCACTTT,CASRPQGVHSPLHF
TRBV28,TRBJ2-2,NA,NA,TGTGCCAGCAGCCCAGGCGATTACCGGGAGCTGTTTTTT,CASSPGDYRELFF
TRBV2,TRBJ1-1,TRBD1,NA,TGTGCCAGCAGCGCCGGACCCTCGACAGGGTCCACTGAAGCTTTCTTT,CASSAGPSTGSTEAFF
TRBV2,TRBJ1-6,NA,NA,TGTGCCAGCAGTGTCAGTCCCAATTCACCCCTCCACTTT,CASSVSPNSPLHF